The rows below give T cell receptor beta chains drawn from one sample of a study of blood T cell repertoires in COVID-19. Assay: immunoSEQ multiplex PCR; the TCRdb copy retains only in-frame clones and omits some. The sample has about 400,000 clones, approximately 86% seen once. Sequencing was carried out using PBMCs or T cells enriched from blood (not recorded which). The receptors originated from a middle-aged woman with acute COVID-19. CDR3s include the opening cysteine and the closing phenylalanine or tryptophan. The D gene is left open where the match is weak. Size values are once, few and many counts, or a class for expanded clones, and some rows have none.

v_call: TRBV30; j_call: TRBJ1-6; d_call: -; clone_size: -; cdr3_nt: TGTGCCTGGAGTGACGGGCCCCTCCACTTT; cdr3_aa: CAWSDGPLHF
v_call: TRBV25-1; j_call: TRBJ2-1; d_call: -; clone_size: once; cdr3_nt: TGTGCCAGAACAGAGCAGTTCTTC; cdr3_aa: CARTEQFF
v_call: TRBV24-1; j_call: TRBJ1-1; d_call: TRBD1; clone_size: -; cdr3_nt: TGTGCCACCAGTGATCTAACGGACAGGGGGCTTCCTGAGTTCTTT; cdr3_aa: CATSDLTDRGLPEFF
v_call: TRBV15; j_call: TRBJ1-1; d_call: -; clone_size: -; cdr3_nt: TGTGCCTCTTTACTTCAGGTTAACCTTGAAGCTTTCTTT; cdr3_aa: CASLLQVNLEAFF
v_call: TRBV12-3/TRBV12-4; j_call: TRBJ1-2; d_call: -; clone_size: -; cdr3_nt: TGTGCCAGCAAAAGGGGCCCTGGGGGCTACACCTTC; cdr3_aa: CASKRGPGGYTF
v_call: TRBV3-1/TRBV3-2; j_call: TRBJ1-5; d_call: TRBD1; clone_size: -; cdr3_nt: TGTGCCAGCAGCCAATCACGACAGGGGTCCAATCAGCCCCAGCATTTT; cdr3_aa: CASSQSRQGSNQPQHF
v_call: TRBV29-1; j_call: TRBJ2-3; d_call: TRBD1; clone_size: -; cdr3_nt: TGCAGCGTTGTGGGACAGAGCACAGATACGCAGTATTTT; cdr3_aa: CSVVGQSTDTQYF
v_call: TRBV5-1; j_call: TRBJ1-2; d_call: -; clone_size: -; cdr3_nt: TGCGCCAGCAGCTTGAGCGTGGTTCCCTATGGCTACACCTTC; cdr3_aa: CASSLSVVPYGYTF
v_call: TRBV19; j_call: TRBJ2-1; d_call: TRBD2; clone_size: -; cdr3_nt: TGTGCCAGTCGAGGAGGACCTAGCGGGGGCTACAATGAGCAGTTCTTC; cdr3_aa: CASRGGPSGGYNEQFF
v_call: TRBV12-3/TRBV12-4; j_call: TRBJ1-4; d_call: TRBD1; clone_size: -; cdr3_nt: TGTGCCAGCTCGACAGGGCATGAAAAACTGTTTTTT; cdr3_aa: CASSTGHEKLFF
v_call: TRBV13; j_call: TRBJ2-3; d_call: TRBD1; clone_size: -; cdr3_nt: TGTGCCAGCGGACAGGGGCCCACAGATACGCAGTATTTT; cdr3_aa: CASGQGPTDTQYF
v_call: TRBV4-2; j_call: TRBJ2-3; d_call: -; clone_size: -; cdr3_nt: TGTGCCAGCAGCCAAGTTGAGGATACGCAGTATTTT; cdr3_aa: CASSQVEDTQYF
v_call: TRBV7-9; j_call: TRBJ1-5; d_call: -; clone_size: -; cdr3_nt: TGTGCCAGCAGCTTATCAGGGTCAGGCAATCAGCCCCAGCATTTT; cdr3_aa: CASSLSGSGNQPQHF
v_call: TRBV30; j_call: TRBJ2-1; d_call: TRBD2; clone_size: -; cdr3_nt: TGTGCCTGGAGAGCCGGGGGGAGCTCCTACAATGAGCAGTTCTTC; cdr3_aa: CAWRAGGSSYNEQFF
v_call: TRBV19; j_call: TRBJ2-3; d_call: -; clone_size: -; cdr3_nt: TGTGCCAGTAGTATTACAGGGAAAGGAGATACGCAGTATTTT; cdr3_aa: CASSITGKGDTQYF
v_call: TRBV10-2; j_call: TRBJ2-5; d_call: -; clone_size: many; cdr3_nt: TGCGCCAGCAGTGAGGTTTATTCGTCGGAAGAGACCCAGTACTTC; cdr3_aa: CASSEVYSSEETQYF
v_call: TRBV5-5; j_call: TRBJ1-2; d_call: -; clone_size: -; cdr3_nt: TGTGCCAGCAGCTTGGACGCACAGACCACTAACTATGGCTACACCTTC; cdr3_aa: CASSLDAQTTNYGYTF
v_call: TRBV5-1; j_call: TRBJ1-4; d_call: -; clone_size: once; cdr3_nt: TGCGCCAGCAGCCTAGGGGCTCTTAATGAAAAACTGTTTTTT; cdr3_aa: CASSLGALNEKLFF
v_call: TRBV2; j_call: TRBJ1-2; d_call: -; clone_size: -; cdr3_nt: TGTGCCAGCAGTGTTAACAGGGAGGGCTACACCTTC; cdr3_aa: CASSVNREGYTF
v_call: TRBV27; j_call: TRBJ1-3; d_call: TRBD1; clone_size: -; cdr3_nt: TGTGCCAGCAGTACTAGAGGCCAGGGGGCTGGAAACACCATATATTTT; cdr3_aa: CASSTRGQGAGNTIYF
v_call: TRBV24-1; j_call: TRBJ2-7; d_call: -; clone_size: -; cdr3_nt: TGTGCCACCAGTGATTCGGGTTTTTCCCAACACGAGCAGTACTTC; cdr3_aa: CATSDSGFSQHEQYF
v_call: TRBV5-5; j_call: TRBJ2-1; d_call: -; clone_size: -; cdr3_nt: TGTGCCAGCAGCTTGACTCGGGGGGCAAATGAGCAGTTCTTC; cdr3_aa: CASSLTRGANEQFF
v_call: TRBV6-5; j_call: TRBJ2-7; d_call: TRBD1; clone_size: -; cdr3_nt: TGTGCCAGCAATATTGACAGGGGAGGTAGCGAGCAGTACTTC; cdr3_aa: CASNIDRGGSEQYF
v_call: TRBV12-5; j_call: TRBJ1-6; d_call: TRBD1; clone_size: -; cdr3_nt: TGTGCTAGTGGTTCAGAGGGGGCTGCTAATTCACCCCTCCACTTT; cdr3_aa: CASGSEGAANSPLHF